This T cell receptor (beta chain) was captured by sequencing in a study of T cells after yellow fever vaccination. Study as a whole: Each low-cell-number fraction was prepared by means of SMART-Seq v4 Ultra Low Input. General study findings and limits: Abundant clonotypes from the bulk population could contaminate FACS-sorted repertoires. Weaker in magnitude, the secondary response showed a faster peak on day 5 versus 15.

This clonotype was seen only a few times. Its antigen remains unknown. Trimming shortened V by 6 bases and J by 0 bases, and 10 bases separated the two germline ends. The CDR3 is made up of 14 amino acids. Germline V gene sequence: CDR1 SGHTA, CDR2 FQGNSA. Template switching by 5'RACE produced TCR cDNA, adding a universal primer site and UMIs. Each CDR3 protein gets one entry after TCRdb re-called the 5' RACE reads with MiXCR. The profile shows more than 300,000 distinct CDR3 sequences, roughly 10% of them singletons. The sequence was collected from a man between 18 and 35 years old who received the YFV17D yellow fever vaccine. Sequencing was performed on CD4+ T cells sorted from PBMCs, taken 45 days after the yellow fever booster vaccination. This rearrangement joins TRBV7-2 to TRBJ2-3, with D perhaps TRBD1 (6 bases). CDR3 DNA: TGTGCCAGCAGAGGACAGTATAGCACAGATACGCAGTATTTT. This sequence encodes CASRGQYSTDTQYF.